What follows are 22 T cell receptor beta chains derived from one specimen sequenced in a study of blood T cell repertoires in COVID-19. The table came from immunoSEQ multiplex PCR; TCRdb's copy has only in-frame clones and leaves some out. Of some 150,000 clones in the sample, roughly 90% are singletons; the top ten hold about 4.2%. Specimen: peripheral blood. These receptors were obtained from an older woman with active or convalescent COVID-19.

The rearrangement joins TRBV10-3 to TRBJ2-3; 14 bases match TRBD2. The CDR3 covers 18 residues. Germline V lookup: CDR1 ENHRY, CDR2 SYGVKD. V lost 4 bases to trimming and J lost 2 bases; unmatched junction nucleotides: 8. The CDR3 reads CAISGTSGGTATTDTQYF. CDR3 coding DNA: TGTGCCATCAGTGGGACTAGCGGGGGGACAGCCACCACAGATACGCAGTATTTT.

This clone was seen a single time. J is TRBJ1-5 and V is TRBV6-6; a weak D match, TRBD1 (6 bases). Looked up from germline, CDR1 is MNHNY and CDR2 is SVGAGI (reference sequence). This CDR3 is 15 amino acids long. The germline V and J ends were trimmed by 4 bases and 5 bases, with 15 bases remaining between them. The CDR3 is CASSSDSPWDQPQHF. The CDR3 region has the DNA TGTGCCAGCAGTTCGGACAGCCCATGGGATCAGCCCCAGCATTTT.

The chain links TRBV5-1 to TRBJ2-3, with TRBD1 matching 10 bases. Looked up from germline, CDR1 is SGHRS and CDR2 is YFSETQ. CDR3 length: 15 residues. J gave up 2 bases and V 4 bases, and 4 bases lay outside the gene matches. The CDR3 bases are TGCGCCAGCAGCACGGGACAGGGGACCACAGATACGCAGTATTTT. As protein: CASSTGQGTTDTQYF.

The chain uses TRBV19 and TRBJ2-5, with TRBD1 identical over 8 bases. V trimming: 3 bases; J trimming: 3 bases; junction bases outside the gene matches: 6. Germline V gene lookup returns CDR1 LNHDA and CDR2 SQIVND (reference sequence). This CDR3 has 15 residues. The CDR3 DNA is TGTGCCAGTAGTATTCAACAGGGGGAAAAAGAGACCCAGTACTTC. Protein sequence: CASSIQQGEKETQYF.

V gene TRBV5-4 combines with J gene TRBJ2-3; TRBD1 matches at 7 bases. The trim removed 4 bases at V and 9 bases at J, leaving 29 bases unmatched. CDR1 is SGHNT and CDR2 is YYREEE in the germline V gene (reference sequence). The CDR3 runs to 20 residues. The CDR3 loop reads CASSLSIYGTEGTQTRTQYF. The CDR3 coding sequence is TGTGCCAGCAGCCTATCGATATACGGGACAGAGGGTACTCAAACCAGGACGCAGTATTTT.

In this sample, this clone turned up once. The chain has TRBV30 and TRBJ2-5; the D is unclear. V lost 0 bases and J lost 5, with 10 bases in between. Germline CDR1 is GTSNPN and CDR2 is SVGIG (reference sequence). This CDR3 is built from 13 residues. The CDR3 bases are TGTGCCTGGAGTGTACGGAGTCGGGAGACCCAGTACTTC. It codes for CAWSVRSRETQYF.

The chain combines TRBV19 with TRBJ1-2; tentatively, D is TRBD1 (6 bases). Between the trimmed V and J ends, which lost 6 bases and 5 bases, there was a span of 16 bases. From germline, CDR1 is LNHDA and CDR2 SQIVND (reference sequence). The CDR3 consists of 14 residues. The DNA for the CDR3 is TGTGCCAGTAGAGAAAGCGGGACACCGTATGGCTACACCTTC. This sequence encodes CASRESGTPYGYTF.

V gene TRBV7-9 combines with J gene TRBJ2-5, with D possibly matching TRBD1 (7 bases). The CDR3 runs to 18 residues. Germline values: CDR1 SEHNR, CDR2 FQNEAQ (reference sequence). V lost 4 bases and J 0 bases, leaving 21 bases between the germline ends. This CDR3 is CASSYRRGDSRDQETQYF. The CDR3 DNA reads TGTGCCAGCAGCTACCGTAGGGGGGACAGCAGAGACCAAGAGACCCAGTACTTC.

The chain uses TRBV6-5 and TRBJ1-2; possibly TRBD1 for D (6 bases). The CDR3 covers 14 residues. Per the germline V gene, CDR1 is MNHEY and CDR2 is SVGAGI. V lost 5 bases to trimming and J lost 5 bases, with 15 bases between them. The CDR3 DNA reads as TGTGCCAGCAGTCGGACAGCGAGGGGTTATGGCTACACCTTC. Translating it yields CASSRTARGYGYTF.

The chain combines TRBV6-5 with TRBJ1-5; unclear D gene. Germline V gives CDR1 MNHEY, CDR2 SVGAGI. There are 12 residues in the CDR3. V shed 6 bases and J shed 5 bases, with 8 bases lying between them. The CDR3 loop is CASSPPDQPQHF. The DNA of the CDR3 is TGTGCCAGCAGCCCCCCAGATCAGCCCCAGCATTTT.

The gene calls are TRBV6-6 and TRBJ2-1; D unclear. The germline V gene has CDR1 MNHNY and CDR2 SVGAGI (reference sequence). Trimming left V 4 bases short and J 4 bases short, with 11 bases between. The CDR3 covers 14 residues. The CDR3 nucleotides are TGTGCCAGCAGTTTCGCGACACTGTACAATGAGCAGTTCTTC. Residues: CASSFATLYNEQFF.

V and J are TRBV9 and TRBJ1-1; TRBD1 agrees at 8 bases. CDR3 size: 13 residues. Germline V gene sequence: CDR1 SGDLS, CDR2 YYNGEE. Trimming at V came to 3 bases and at J to 8 bases, leaving 6 bases not matched to a gene. The chain's CDR3 is CASSEGRTGEAFF. The CDR3, as DNA: TGTGCCAGCAGCGAGGGGCGGACAGGGGAAGCTTTCTTT.

The genes are TRBV5-8 and TRBJ2-1; 11 bases align to TRBD1. With 4 bases clipped from V and 4 bases from J, the junction kept 4 bases outside the gene matches. Germline V gene lookup returns CDR1 SGHTS and CDR2 YDEGEE. This CDR3 has 15 amino acids. The CDR3 reads CASSDGQGAYNEQFF. The CDR3 DNA follows: TGTGCCAGCAGCGACGGACAGGGGGCTTACAATGAGCAGTTCTTC.

This clone was seen just once. The chain combines TRBV18 with TRBJ2-3; 9 bases map to TRBD1. The CDR3 contains 16 residues. V gave up 2 bases and J gave up 1 base; unmatched junction bases: 4. Germline CDR1 reads KGHSH; CDR2 reads LQKENI. The CDR3: CASSPVTGGGTDTQYF. CDR3 bases: TGTGCCAGCTCACCAGTTACAGGGGGCGGCACAGATACGCAGTATTTT.

In DNA form, the CDR3 reads TGTGCCAGCACAGGGGGCAATCAGCCCCAGCATTTT. It is translated as CASTGGNQPQHF. This sequence joins TRBV12-3 or TRBV12-4 and TRBJ1-5, with D maybe TRBD1 (6 bases). The CDR3 runs to 12 residues. Trimming stripped 7 bases from V and 2 bases from J, with 6 bases between.

This clone was detected only a few times. The V and J genes are TRBV29-1 and TRBJ1-2; D is possibly TRBD1 (6 bases). Trimming removed 4 bases at V and 3 bases at J, with 6 bases between. The CDR3 spans 11 residues. Germline V gene lookup returns CDR1 SQVTM and CDR2 ANQGSEA. In DNA form, the CDR3 reads TGCAGCGTTGGACAGGACTATGGCTACACCTTC. Translation gives CSVGQDYGYTF.

This clone came up once. This sequence joins TRBV5-6 and TRBJ2-1; 11 bases are a match to TRBD2. Germline V gene data show CDR1 as SGHDT and CDR2 as YYEEEE. The CDR3 contains 16 residues. V was clipped by 3 bases and J by 7 bases; unmatched bases: 9. CDR3 residues: CASSSIAGGAKNEQFF. DNA for the CDR3: TGTGCCAGCAGCTCTATAGCGGGGGGGGCGAAAAATGAGCAGTTCTTC. Full variable domain (remainder filled in from reference TRBV5-6 and TRBJ2-1): DAGVTQSPTHLIKTRGQQVTLRCSPKSGHDTVSWYQQALGQGPQFIFQYYEEEERQRGNFPDRFSGHQFPNYSSELNVNALLLGDSALYLCASSSIAGGAKNEQFFGPGTRLTVL.

The chain recombines TRBV5-1 with TRBJ2-7; D may be TRBD2 (5 bases). Germline V gene data show CDR1 as SGHRS and CDR2 as YFSETQ. V was cut by 0 bases and J by 6 bases, with 19 bases left in between. This CDR3 region has 16 residues. CDR3 region: CASSLEGSVTNGEQYF. In DNA, the CDR3 is TGCGCCAGCAGCTTGGAAGGGTCGGTGACTAACGGCGAGCAGTACTTC.

This chain connects TRBV10-3 to TRBJ1-1; no clear D. Germline V lookup: CDR1 ENHRY, CDR2 SYGVKD. The V and J ends lost 10 bases and 1 base respectively, with 13 bases between them. The CDR3 has 13 amino acids. The CDR3 DNA follows: TGTGCCACCTGCTCGAGGGAGAACACTGAAGCTTTCTTT. This translates into CATCSRENTEAFF.

This rearrangement joins TRBV3-1 (or the pseudogene TRBV3-2) to TRBJ2-1; 8 nucleotides align to TRBD2. Germline V gene sequence: CDR1 LGHDT, CDR2 YNNKEL (reference sequence). The J segment lost 4 bases and the V segment lost 3 bases, leaving 5 bases of the junction unmatched. The CDR3 is made up of 15 amino acids. As DNA, the CDR3 is TGTGCCAGCAGCCATATCGGGGGGGCTTACAATGAGCAGTTCTTC. It is translated as CASSHIGGAYNEQFF.

J is TRBJ1-1 and V is TRBV19, with a possible D match to TRBD1 (5 bases). Trimming took off 4 bases at V and 1 base at J, with 7 bases between the two ends. The CDR3 sequence is 13 residues long. The germline V gene has CDR1 LNHDA and CDR2 SQIVND (reference sequence). CDR3: CASSRTQNTEAFF. The CDR3, as DNA: TGTGCCAGTAGTAGGACACAGAACACTGAAGCTTTCTTT. Based on the CDR3 plus reference TRBV19 and TRBJ1-1, the full variable domain is DGGITQSPKYLFRKEGQNVTLSCEQNLNHDAMYWYRQDPGQGLRLIYYSQIVNDFQKGDIAEGYSVSREKKESFPLTVTSAQKNPTAFYLCASSRTQNTEAFFGQGTRLTVV.

The chain's CDR3 is CASSRTENTEAFF. CDR3 bases: TGTGCCAGCAGTCGAACAGAGAACACTGAAGCTTTCTTT. V gene TRBV11-3 combines with J gene TRBJ1-1; the D is unclear. V gave up 6 bases and J gave up 1 base, with 9 bases separating them. The CDR3 sequence is 13 residues long. Germline V lookup: CDR1 SGHNT, CDR2 YENEEA.